This T cell receptor beta chain was identified during a study of human T cells and chemical hapten exposure. In the source study's methods: The number of TCRs in each sample had a median of approximately 93,000 and spanned roughly 23,224 to 700,000. MiXCR was run by TCRdb on the RACE reads, yielding one entry per CDR3 protein. The V and J calls shown here were made by TCRdb, not taken from the authors' results. The sample holds about 190,000 distinct CDR3 sequences, around a quarter seen once. Trimming cost V 6 bases and J 3 bases; bases outside gene matches: 3. The CDR3 has 14 residues. The V gene's germline CDR1 is MNHEY and CDR2 SMNVEV (reference sequence). Time point given: patch test 3, about 24 weeks after DPC sensitization. Treatment indicated: therapeutic diphenylcyclopropenone sensitization with weekly scalp DPC.

The source material was whole blood, sampled in connection with sensitization to the hapten diphenylcyclopropenone (DPC). This chain uses TRBV27 with TRBJ2-3; 10 nucleotides align to TRBD1. The origin of this receptor is a woman between 40 and 55 years old with alopecia areata. Some clones in this sample may be carry-over from other donors' samples. The CDR3 reads CASRRDRGTDTQYF. In nucleotides, the CDR3 is TGTGCCAGCAGGCGGGACAGGGGTACAGATACGCAGTATTTT.